This TCR beta chain emerged from a study of shared clonotypes between healthy human individuals. In regard to this clone: At the DNA level, this CDR3 is encoded by other sequences in the same sample as well.

Germline V gives CDR1 MNHEY, CDR2 SVGAGI. V trimming: 2 bases; J trimming: 4 bases; junction bases outside the gene matches: 2. The CDR3 length is 15 residues. Authors' methods: Junction-only immunoSEQ data arrived without quality scores, meaning filtering differed. This table comes from immunoSEQ multiplex PCR, and its TCRdb copy is limited to in-frame clones, with some not included. That table supplies the V and J calls and clone size; D and trimming were determined from the DNA. This sample has over 400,000 clones, with 81% found just once. This receptor was taken from a woman aged 40 to 49 in good health. Some clones in this sample may be carry-over from other donors' samples. This chain links TRBV6-5 with TRBJ2-7; 13 nucleotides align to TRBD2. The sequenced sample was PBMCs. Here the CDR3 DNA reads TGTGCCAGCAGTTACCGGACTAGCGGGAGTTACGAGCAGTACTTC. It codes for CASSYRTSGSYEQYF.